Sequencing of this TCR beta chain was carried out in a study of cytomegalovirus exposure and HLA in healthy donors. In the PCR, 60 Vbeta and 13 Jbeta primers were used. TCRdb's copy holds only in-frame clones and misses some; the assay was immunoSEQ multiplex PCR. There are fewer than 150,000 clones in the sample; 74% occur only once, and under 6.5% lies in the top ten. In regard to this clone: What it binds is not known. In the same sample, other DNA sequences code for this CDR3.

V was cut by 0 bases and J by 3 bases, with 6 bases left in between. This CDR3 has 13 amino acids. In germline, CDR1 is SGHRS, CDR2 YFSETQ. General study points: As immune exposure information, only CMV serostatus was available. Both high specificity and high sensitivity reportedly marked the classifier's diagnosis of cytomegalovirus status.

Material: PBMCs. The TCR sequence derives from a woman in her fifties or sixties in good health and CMV-seropositive. This chain links TRBV5-1 with TRBJ2-5; D is unclear. CDR3: CASSLGQEETQYF. Here the CDR3 DNA reads TGCGCCAGCAGCTTGGGGCAGGAAGAGACCCAGTACTTC.